This entry lists 29 T cell receptor beta chains sequenced from one sample in a study of blood T cell repertoires in COVID-19. The protocol was immunoSEQ multiplex PCR, while the TCRdb copy is restricted to in-frame clones and leaves out a portion. Altogether some 350,000 clones are present, about 90% being singletons, with the ten largest covering approximately 6.2%. Sequenced input: peripheral blood. The receptors shown here come from a man aged 18 to 29 with active or convalescent COVID-19.

The table lists this clone with a count of one. The genes are TRBV6-5 and TRBJ1-4, with 7 positions matching TRBD1. In germline, CDR1 is MNHEY, CDR2 SVGAGI. The CDR3 has 14 residues. J gave up 8 bases and V 4 bases, and 7 bases lay outside the gene matches. The CDR3 loop reads CASSLDRFGEKLFF. As DNA, the CDR3 is TGTGCCAGCAGTTTGGACAGGTTTGGGGAAAAACTGTTTTTT.

J is TRBJ1-6 and V is TRBV5-1; 8 bases align to TRBD1. V dropped 1 base and J dropped 7; count of bases not matched to a gene: 4. Germline CDR1 SGHRS, CDR2 YFSETQ. The CDR3 totals 15 residues. CDR3 sequence: CASSLRTGTNSPLHF. The CDR3 bases are TGCGCCAGCAGCTTGAGGACAGGGACCAATTCACCCCTCCACTTT.

There are a few counts of this clone. V is TRBV4-2 and J is TRBJ2-2; D might be TRBD1 (8 bases). The germline CDR1 and CDR2 sequences are LGHNA and YNFKEQ. This CDR3 has 17 amino acids. V was clipped by 3 bases and J by 7 bases, with 21 bases between them. The CDR3 loop is CASSQLQGGDFDGELFF. The CDR3, as DNA: TGTGCCAGCAGCCAGCTACAGGGGGGGGATTTTGACGGGGAGCTGTTTTTT.

V usage is TRBV11-1 and J usage is TRBJ1-3; D unresolved. Germline CDR1 SGHAT, CDR2 FQDESV (reference sequence). V dropped 1 base and J dropped 2 bases, with 9 bases sitting between them. The CDR3 totals 15 residues. This CDR3 is CASSLGRSTGNTIYF. The CDR3 DNA reads TGTGCCAGCAGCTTAGGGAGGTCGACTGGAAACACCATATATTTT.

The rearrangement uses TRBV9 and TRBJ2-1; TRBD1 matches at 7 bases. There are 16 residues in the CDR3. V gave up 0 bases and J gave up 4 bases; unmatched junction bases: 7. The germline V gene encodes CDR1 SGDLS and CDR2 YYNGEE. CDR3 bases: TGTGCCAGCAGCGTAGACAGGGGAATACCTTACAATGAGCAGTTCTTC. Protein: CASSVDRGIPYNEQFF.

This clone occurred a few times. The chain couples TRBV28 to TRBJ1-3, with TRBD1 matching 7 bases. This CDR3 has 15 amino acids. In germline, CDR1 is MDHEN, CDR2 SYDVKM. The trim removed 4 bases at V and 3 bases at J, leaving 6 bases unmatched. CDR3 residues: CASSSETGYGNTIYF. In nucleotides, the CDR3 is TGTGCCAGCAGTTCCGAGACAGGGTATGGAAACACCATATATTTT.

This clone was found once. The chain couples TRBV6-2 or TRBV6-3 to TRBJ2-7; 7 nucleotides line up with TRBD1. Germline lookup yields CDR1 MNHEY and CDR2 SVGEGT. V was pared by 0 bases and J by 3 bases, with 14 bases of the junction left unmatched. This CDR3 comprises 18 residues. CDR3 DNA: TGTGCCAGCAGTTACTCGACATCCGGGACAGCCCTCTTCTACGAGCAGTACTTC. Translation: CASSYSTSGTALFYEQYF.

On this clone itself: This CDR3 is also generated by other DNA sequences in the sample. The chain uses TRBV7-3 and TRBJ1-1; 10 bases fit TRBD1. Germline loops: CDR1 SGHTA, CDR2 FQGTGA. J lost 3 bases, V lost 4 bases, and 2 bases had no gene match. This CDR3 has 14 residues. CDR3 nucleotide sequence: TGTGCCAGCAGCTCGGGACAGGGGCACACTGAAGCTTTCTTT. Its translation: CASSSGQGHTEAFF.

Points on this clone: Additional DNA sequences in this sample encode the identical CDR3. This chain connects TRBV7-9 to TRBJ1-1; unclear D gene. The germline gives CDR1 SEHNR, CDR2 FQNEAQ (reference sequence). The V gene lost 7 bases and the J gene lost 5 bases, with 11 bases spanning the gap. The CDR3 has 12 amino acids. The DNA of the CDR3 is TGTGCCAGCACCCTTAGCGGAACTGAAGCTTTCTTT. Translating gives CASTLSGTEAFF.

This rearrangement joins TRBV18 to TRBJ2-7; D perhaps matches TRBD1 (6 bases). The CDR3 loop spans 14 amino acids. Trimming took 5 bases from V and 3 from J, leaving 14 bases between them. Germline V gene sequence: CDR1 KGHSH, CDR2 LQKENI. The CDR3 sequence is CASSSRTVNYEQYF. The CDR3 DNA reads as TGTGCCAGCTCATCCCGGACAGTAAACTACGAGCAGTACTTC.

The rearrangement links TRBV19 to TRBJ1-5; D is unresolved. The germline gives CDR1 LNHDA, CDR2 SQIVND (reference sequence). The CDR3 has 13 residues. The V end lost 6 bases, the J end lost 7 bases, and 13 bases lay between the germline ends. CDR3 residues: CASSSMVGQPQHF. In DNA, the CDR3 is TGTGCCAGTAGCTCAATGGTGGGCCAGCCCCAGCATTTT.

J is TRBJ1-2 and V is TRBV28; D possibly corresponds to TRBD1 (5 bases). V lost 9 bases to trimming and J lost 8 bases, with 25 bases between them. Looked up from germline, CDR1 is MDHEN and CDR2 is SYDVKM. The CDR3 sequence is 15 residues long. CDR3 sequence reads: CASGGGFWGYYGYTF. The CDR3 coding sequence is TGTGCCAGTGGGGGAGGATTTTGGGGATATTACGGCTACACCTTC.

V is TRBV28 and J is TRBJ2-1, with TRBD1 matching over 11 bases. Unmatched junction bases numbered 10, after V lost 8 bases and J lost 10 bases. Germline loops: CDR1 MDHEN, CDR2 SYDVKM. The length of the CDR3 is 14 residues. CDR3 DNA: TGTGCCAGCGCATCCGGGACAGGGGGGAGGGAGCAGTTCTTC. This codes for CASASGTGGREQFF.

The chain uses TRBV11-3 and TRBJ2-3; D gene unclear. Germline V gene lookup returns CDR1 SGHNT and CDR2 YENEEA. The CDR3 contains 14 residues. Trimming removed 1 base at V and 5 bases at J, with 10 bases between. DNA of the CDR3: TGTGCCAGCAGCTTAGGTCAGGTTGAAGATACGCAGTATTTT. Amino acid sequence: CASSLGQVEDTQYF.

J is TRBJ2-3 and V is TRBV7-2; D is unresolved. The CDR3 extends over 13 amino acids. CDR1 is SGHTA and CDR2 is FQGNSA in the germline V gene. V shed 9 bases and J shed 5 bases, with 15 bases lying between them. The DNA for the CDR3 is TGTGCCAGTGGTACGAATAACGGAGATACGCAGTATTTT. The encoded protein is CASGTNNGDTQYF.

This chain links TRBV9 with TRBJ2-7; 16 bases agree with TRBD2. The ends lost 3 bases at V and 0 bases at J; junction bases unmatched: 3. Germline CDR1 and CDR2: SGDLS and YYNGEE. CDR3 size: 17 residues. The CDR3 loop reads CASSEGTSGRVSYEQYF. The DNA of the CDR3 is TGTGCCAGCAGCGAGGGGACTAGCGGGAGGGTCTCCTACGAGCAGTACTTC.

The chain recombines TRBV28 with TRBJ1-6; 7 bases line up with TRBD1. This CDR3 has 14 residues. The trim removed 5 bases at V and 10 bases at J, leaving 8 bases unmatched. Germline V CDR1 and CDR2: MDHEN, SYDVKM. The CDR3 region has the DNA TGTGCCAGCAGTCTCTGGGACAGTGGGTCACCCCTCCACTTT. The encoded protein is CASSLWDSGSPLHF.

The rearrangement joins TRBV18 to TRBJ2-5; D might be TRBD1 (5 bases). V dropped 1 base and J dropped 5 bases, with 20 bases sitting between them. CDR3 length: 17 residues. CDR1 and CDR2 from the germline V gene are KGHSH and LQKENI. The CDR3 spells CASSPQSGIKTWETQYF. CDR3 DNA: TGTGCCAGCTCACCACAATCAGGGATTAAGACTTGGGAGACCCAGTACTTC.

This chain links TRBV7-3 with TRBJ2-1, with 9 bases matching TRBD2. The CDR3 has 17 residues. CDR1 and CDR2 from the germline V gene are SGHTA and FQGTGA. V shed 5 bases and J 7 bases; nucleotides not matched to a gene: 15. The CDR3 nucleotides are TGTGCCAGCAGCAAAGGCCTGTCTGGCGGGGGGGCTAATGAGCAGTTCTTC. Amino acid sequence: CASSKGLSGGGANEQFF.

The V gene is TRBV5-8, the J gene TRBJ1-2, with 10 bases lining up with TRBD1. The CDR3 has 14 amino acids. Germline-derived CDR1 and CDR2 are SGHTS and YDEGEE. Unmatched junction bases numbered 8, after V lost 4 bases and J lost 8 bases. CDR3 region: CASSPRDRGYGYTF. CDR3 DNA: TGTGCCAGCAGCCCCCGGGACAGGGGATACGGCTACACCTTC.

The rearrangement links TRBV19 to TRBJ1-5; 9 bases map to TRBD1. Germline-derived CDR1 and CDR2 are LNHDA and SQIVND (reference sequence). The CDR3 spans 14 residues. The junction had 8 bases not matched to a gene; V was cut back by 6 bases and J by 8 bases. The CDR3 is CASSPGQGREPQHF. CDR3 nucleotides: TGTGCCAGTAGCCCGGGACAGGGTCGGGAGCCCCAGCATTTT.

This clone occurred a few times. This chain links TRBV19 with TRBJ1-3, with D possibly matching TRBD1 (5 bases). The CDR3 sequence is 17 residues long. CDR1 and CDR2 (germline): LNHDA, SQIVND (reference sequence). The germline V and J ends were trimmed by 10 bases and 0 bases, with 22 bases remaining between them. The CDR3 DNA is TGTGCCACCGGGGACGGGGGAGCCCGAGTCTCTGGAAACACCATATATTTT. This codes for CATGDGGARVSGNTIYF.

V and J are TRBV28 and TRBJ2-3, with 8 positions matching TRBD2. Germline lookup yields CDR1 MDHEN and CDR2 SYDVKM. The CDR3 sequence is 19 residues long. V was clipped by 5 bases and J by 2 bases; unmatched bases: 18. CDR3 loop: CASSPLFFGRAGDTDTQYF. The CDR3 DNA reads TGTGCCAGCAGTCCCCTTTTTTTCGGGAGGGCCGGGGACACAGATACGCAGTATTTT.

Here the CDR3 reads CASSQVTSLAFNEQFF. The CDR3, as DNA: TGCGCCAGCAGCCAAGTTACTAGCCTAGCCTTCAATGAGCAGTTCTTC. V usage is TRBV4-3 and J usage is TRBJ2-1, with a tentative D call TRBD2 (6 bases). V lost 1 base, J lost 6 bases, and 16 bases lay in between. The germline V gene has CDR1 LGHNA and CDR2 YSLEER. The CDR3 runs to 16 residues.

The chain couples TRBV27 to TRBJ2-1; 9 nucleotides match TRBD2. CDR3 length: 15 amino acids. In germline, CDR1 is MNHEY, CDR2 SMNVEV (reference sequence). V was pared by 7 bases and J by 4 bases, with 8 bases of the junction left unmatched. CDR3 sequence (DNA): TGTGCCAGCACCGGACGGCTAGCGGGGTACAATGAGCAGTTCTTC. The encoded protein is CASTGRLAGYNEQFF.

This chain links TRBV15 with TRBJ2-7; D may be TRBD2 (5 bases). The ends were cut back, 7 bases at V and 0 bases at J, with 13 bases in the middle. The germline V gene encodes CDR1 LNHNV and CDR2 YYDKDF (reference sequence). CDR3 length: 14 residues. In DNA, the CDR3 is TGTGCCACCAAGAGCGGATCCCTCTCCTACGAGCAGTACTTC. Its protein product is CATKSGSLSYEQYF. Complete variable domain (other parts from reference TRBV15 and TRBJ2-7): DAMVIQNPRYQVTQFGKPVTLSCSQTLNHNVMYWYQQKSSQAPKLLFHYYDKDFNNEADTPDNFQSRRPNTSFCFLDIRSPGLGDTAMYLCATKSGSLSYEQYFGPGTRLTVT.

The chain combines TRBV5-4 with TRBJ1-3; unclear D gene. Germline CDR1 and CDR2: SGHNT and YYREEE (reference sequence). The length of the CDR3 is 14 residues. The V gene lost 9 bases and the J gene lost 0 bases, with 13 bases spanning the gap. CDR3 amino acids: CATFPLSSGNTIYF. Written as DNA, the CDR3 is TGTGCCACCTTCCCTCTCAGCTCTGGAAACACCATATATTTT.

This clone came up once. The chain combines TRBV6-5 with TRBJ2-4; 7 positions agree with TRBD1. The ends lost 6 bases at V and 0 bases at J; junction bases unmatched: 5. From germline, CDR1 is MNHEY and CDR2 SVGAGI. The CDR3 sequence is 15 residues long. This CDR3 is CASSTTGEAKNIQYF. The CDR3 DNA is TGTGCCAGCAGCACTACAGGGGAAGCCAAAAACATTCAGTACTTC.

The J gene is TRBJ1-5, the V gene TRBV27, with D tentatively TRBD1 (6 bases). Germline V lookup: CDR1 MNHEY, CDR2 SMNVEV (reference sequence). V dropped 0 bases and J dropped 9 bases, with 9 bases sitting between them. The CDR3 has 13 residues. The CDR3 loop reads CASSLSGTRPQHF. CDR3 DNA sequence: TGTGCCAGCAGTTTATCGGGGACAAGGCCCCAGCATTTT.